Listed below are T cell receptor beta chains from one sample, sequenced in a study of T cell responses to AZD1222 COVID-19 vaccine. Clones were read by immunoSEQ multiplex PCR, and TCRdb kept only the in-frame ones, dropping some. This sample has almost 80,000 clones; about 85% occur once, and the top ten carry 24%. Sequencing was performed on peripheral blood, taken on day 0 of AZD1222 vaccination. The receptor set was obtained from an adult in good health. Both conserved end residues are part of each CDR3. A D gene is named only where the DNA matches it firmly. Clone size is not always given. Where it is, it says once, few, many or a class for expanded clones.

clone size: NA; V gene: TRBV4-1; J gene: TRBJ2-5; D gene: NA; CDR3 protein: CASSQLAPGQGETQYF; CDR3 DNA: TGCGCCAGCAGCCAACTTGCCCCCGGGCAGGGGGAGACCCAGTACTTC
clone size: NA; V gene: TRBV2; J gene: TRBJ2-2; D gene: TRBD2; CDR3 protein: CASGTRATGELFF; CDR3 DNA: TGTGCCAGCGGGACTAGAGCCACCGGGGAGCTGTTTTTT
clone size: NA; V gene: TRBV9; J gene: TRBJ2-3; D gene: NA; CDR3 protein: CASSVDPTWDTDTQYF; CDR3 DNA: TGTGCCAGCAGCGTAGACCCTACCTGGGACACAGATACGCAGTATTTT
clone size: few; V gene: TRBV4-1; J gene: TRBJ2-1; D gene: TRBD2; CDR3 protein: CASRNPTSGRAYEQFF; CDR3 DNA: TGCGCCAGCAGGAACCCGACTAGCGGGAGGGCCTATGAGCAGTTCTTC
clone size: NA; V gene: TRBV11-2; J gene: TRBJ1-6; D gene: NA; CDR3 protein: CASRPTWGNSPLHF; CDR3 DNA: TGTGCCAGCAGACCCACGTGGGGTAACTCACCCCTCCACTTT
clone size: NA; V gene: TRBV15; J gene: TRBJ2-6; D gene: NA; CDR3 protein: CATSGSRGSGANVLTF; CDR3 DNA: TGTGCCACCAGCGGCTCACGGGGGTCTGGGGCCAACGTCCTGACTTTC
clone size: NA; V gene: TRBV7-9; J gene: TRBJ2-5; D gene: TRBD2; CDR3 protein: CASSPGLAGGQYF; CDR3 DNA: TGTGCCAGCAGCCCGGGACTAGCGGGAGGACAGTACTTC
clone size: NA; V gene: TRBV28; J gene: TRBJ2-7; D gene: NA; CDR3 protein: CASGTYEQYF; CDR3 DNA: TGTGCCAGCGGGACCTACGAGCAGTACTTC
clone size: NA; V gene: TRBV9; J gene: TRBJ2-2; D gene: TRBD2; CDR3 protein: CASSVGLAGGTGELFF; CDR3 DNA: TGTGCCAGCAGCGTGGGACTAGCGGGAGGTACCGGGGAGCTGTTTTTT
clone size: NA; V gene: TRBV9; J gene: TRBJ1-3; D gene: NA; CDR3 protein: CASSVRGGTGNTIYF; CDR3 DNA: TGTGCCAGCAGCGTTAGGGGAGGCACTGGAAACACCATATATTTT
clone size: NA; V gene: TRBV3-1/TRBV3-2; J gene: TRBJ2-7; D gene: TRBD2; CDR3 protein: CASSQKGGTSEADEQYF; CDR3 DNA: TGTGCCAGCAGCCAGAAAGGCGGGACTAGCGAGGCTGACGAGCAGTACTTC
clone size: once; V gene: TRBV29-1; J gene: TRBJ2-3; D gene: NA; CDR3 protein: CSVQTGFTASDTQYF; CDR3 DNA: TGCAGCGTTCAAACGGGCTTTACGGCTTCAGATACGCAGTATTTT
clone size: NA; V gene: TRBV6-5; J gene: TRBJ2-2; D gene: NA; CDR3 protein: CASCLSNTGELFF; CDR3 DNA: TGTGCCAGCTGCCTTTCGAACACCGGGGAGCTGTTTTTT
clone size: NA; V gene: TRBV25-1; J gene: TRBJ2-1; D gene: TRBD1; CDR3 protein: CASSGTESSYNEQFF; CDR3 DNA: TGTGCCAGCAGCGGGACAGAGAGCTCCTACAATGAGCAGTTCTTC
clone size: NA; V gene: TRBV2; J gene: TRBJ1-5; D gene: TRBD1; CDR3 protein: CASSENGQANQPQHF; CDR3 DNA: TGTGCCAGCAGTGAGAATGGACAGGCAAATCAGCCCCAGCATTTT
clone size: once; V gene: TRBV6-2/TRBV6-3; J gene: TRBJ2-1; D gene: NA; CDR3 protein: CASSRAWGSYNEQFF; CDR3 DNA: TGTGCCAGCAGCCGGGCCTGGGGGTCCTACAATGAGCAGTTCTTC
clone size: NA; V gene: TRBV6-5; J gene: TRBJ1-5; D gene: TRBD1; CDR3 protein: CASTGQGHQPQHF; CDR3 DNA: TGTGCCAGCACCGGACAGGGCCATCAGCCCCAGCATTTT
clone size: NA; V gene: TRBV7-9; J gene: TRBJ2-7; D gene: NA; CDR3 protein: CASSLASPTYEQYF; CDR3 DNA: TGTGCCAGCAGCTTAGCCTCCCCAACCTACGAGCAGTACTTC
clone size: NA; V gene: TRBV5-6; J gene: TRBJ2-3; D gene: TRBD2; CDR3 protein: CASSTPVASGSDTQYF; CDR3 DNA: TGTGCCAGCAGCACGCCCGTGGCTAGCGGGAGTGATACGCAGTATTTT
clone size: NA; V gene: TRBV5-1; J gene: TRBJ1-6; D gene: NA; CDR3 protein: CASSLDFSRVHSPLHF; CDR3 DNA: TGCGCCAGCAGCTTGGATTTCTCCAGGGTTCATTCACCCCTCCACTTT
clone size: NA; V gene: TRBV10-3; J gene: TRBJ1-5; D gene: NA; CDR3 protein: CAIGREVNQPQHF; CDR3 DNA: TGTGCCATCGGCAGGGAAGTCAATCAGCCCCAGCATTTT
clone size: NA; V gene: TRBV9; J gene: TRBJ2-5; D gene: TRBD2; CDR3 protein: CASSVGGLAGQETQYF; CDR3 DNA: TGTGCCAGCAGCGTAGGAGGACTAGCGGGCCAAGAGACCCAGTACTTC
clone size: NA; V gene: TRBV29-1; J gene: TRBJ2-4; D gene: TRBD2; CDR3 protein: CSVRGGGNIQYF; CDR3 DNA: TGCAGCGTTCGGGGGGGCGGGAACATTCAGTACTTC
clone size: NA; V gene: TRBV9; J gene: TRBJ2-5; D gene: TRBD1; CDR3 protein: CASSVGTVQETQYF; CDR3 DNA: TGTGCCAGCAGCGTCGGGACAGTTCAAGAGACCCAGTACTTC
clone size: NA; V gene: TRBV18; J gene: TRBJ2-1; D gene: NA; CDR3 protein: CASSIRPPTGWDRYNEQFF; CDR3 DNA: TGTGCCAGCTCAATACGGCCCCCCACAGGGTGGGATCGGTACAATGAGCAGTTCTTC
clone size: NA; V gene: TRBV5-1; J gene: TRBJ1-4; D gene: TRBD1; CDR3 protein: CASTSEGADEKLFF; CDR3 DNA: TGCGCCAGCACCTCAGAGGGGGCGGATGAAAAACTGTTTTTT
clone size: NA; V gene: TRBV25-1; J gene: TRBJ1-1; D gene: NA; CDR3 protein: CASSEYAEAFF; CDR3 DNA: TGTGCCAGCAGTGAATACGCTGAAGCTTTCTTT
clone size: NA; V gene: TRBV6-5; J gene: TRBJ2-3; D gene: NA; CDR3 protein: CAISGSKTDTQYF; CDR3 DNA: TGTGCCATCTCTGGGAGTAAGACAGATACGCAGTATTTT
clone size: NA; V gene: TRBV10-3; J gene: TRBJ2-2; D gene: NA; CDR3 protein: CAISEGQYTGELFF; CDR3 DNA: TGTGCCATCAGTGAGGGACAGTACACCGGGGAGCTGTTTTTT
clone size: NA; V gene: TRBV5-4; J gene: TRBJ1-2; D gene: NA; CDR3 protein: CASSRAGTYGYTF; CDR3 DNA: TGTGCCAGCAGTCGCGCGGGGACCTATGGCTACACCTTC
clone size: NA; V gene: TRBV19; J gene: TRBJ2-7; D gene: NA; CDR3 protein: CASSIASEPGHEQYF; CDR3 DNA: TGTGCCAGTAGTATAGCGAGCGAGCCCGGGCACGAGCAGTACTTC
clone size: NA; V gene: TRBV5-1; J gene: TRBJ2-1; D gene: NA; CDR3 protein: CASSHGGSAYNEQFF; CDR3 DNA: TGCGCCAGCAGCCATGGAGGGAGCGCCTACAATGAGCAGTTCTTC
clone size: NA; V gene: TRBV5-5; J gene: TRBJ1-5; D gene: NA; CDR3 protein: CASTFGAFSNQPQHF; CDR3 DNA: TGTGCCAGCACCTTCGGAGCTTTTAGCAATCAGCCCCAGCATTTT
clone size: NA; V gene: TRBV28; J gene: TRBJ2-7; D gene: TRBD1; CDR3 protein: CASRNPGTGGGEQYF; CDR3 DNA: TGTGCCAGTCGCAACCCAGGGACAGGGGGTGGGGAGCAGTACTTC
clone size: NA; V gene: TRBV11-1; J gene: TRBJ2-5; D gene: TRBD1; CDR3 protein: CASSLQGALQETQYF; CDR3 DNA: TGTGCCAGCAGCTTACAGGGGGCGCTACAAGAGACCCAGTACTTC
clone size: once; V gene: TRBV29-1; J gene: TRBJ2-6; D gene: NA; CDR3 protein: CSVMGGHKDSGANVLTF; CDR3 DNA: TGCAGCGTCATGGGAGGACACAAAGACTCTGGGGCCAACGTCCTGACTTTC
clone size: NA; V gene: TRBV5-4; J gene: TRBJ2-1; D gene: TRBD2; CDR3 protein: CASSLSGGKYNEQFF; CDR3 DNA: TGTGCCAGCAGCTTGTCGGGAGGGAAATACAATGAGCAGTTCTTC
clone size: once; V gene: TRBV7-2; J gene: TRBJ2-7; D gene: NA; CDR3 protein: CASSLRDRGEQYF; CDR3 DNA: TGTGCCAGCAGCTTAAGAGACAGAGGCGAGCAGTACTTC
clone size: NA; V gene: TRBV7-8; J gene: TRBJ2-3; D gene: TRBD1; CDR3 protein: CASRDWTGATDTQYF; CDR3 DNA: TGTGCCAGCAGGGATTGGACAGGGGCCACAGATACGCAGTATTTT
clone size: NA; V gene: TRBV4-2; J gene: TRBJ1-2; D gene: TRBD1; CDR3 protein: CASSPGQGGYGYTF; CDR3 DNA: TGTGCCAGCAGCCCCGGACAGGGCGGCTATGGCTACACCTTC
clone size: NA; V gene: TRBV29-1; J gene: TRBJ2-7; D gene: NA; CDR3 protein: CSVHGPFYEQYF; CDR3 DNA: TGCAGCGTACACGGGCCCTTCTACGAGCAGTACTTC
clone size: NA; V gene: TRBV5-4; J gene: TRBJ2-2; D gene: NA; CDR3 protein: CASSQEYGGGGELFF; CDR3 DNA: TGTGCCAGCAGCCAAGAATATGGGGGCGGCGGGGAGCTGTTTTTT
clone size: NA; V gene: TRBV25-1; J gene: TRBJ2-1; D gene: NA; CDR3 protein: CASSESHGREFF; CDR3 DNA: TGTGCCAGCAGTGAAAGTCACGGACGTGAGTTCTTC
clone size: few; V gene: TRBV2; J gene: TRBJ1-1; D gene: TRBD1; CDR3 protein: CATSGDSLRAFF; CDR3 DNA: TGTGCCACCTCAGGGGACAGTTTACGAGCTTTCTTT
clone size: NA; V gene: TRBV10-3; J gene: TRBJ2-5; D gene: TRBD1; CDR3 protein: CAISESNTGGARETQYF; CDR3 DNA: TGTGCCATCAGTGAGTCGAACACAGGGGGCGCTCGGGAGACCCAGTACTTC
clone size: NA; V gene: TRBV7-9; J gene: TRBJ1-4; D gene: TRBD1; CDR3 protein: CASSLRTGDNEKLFF; CDR3 DNA: TGTGCCAGCAGCTTAAGGACAGGTGATAATGAAAAACTGTTTTTT
clone size: NA; V gene: TRBV7-2; J gene: TRBJ2-3; D gene: TRBD2; CDR3 protein: CASSLVRAGGGTQYF; CDR3 DNA: TGTGCCAGCAGCTTAGTTAGGGCGGGAGGAGGTACGCAGTATTTT
clone size: NA; V gene: TRBV5-5; J gene: TRBJ1-1; D gene: TRBD1; CDR3 protein: CASSLYPGQDEAFF; CDR3 DNA: TGTGCCAGCAGCTTGTACCCCGGACAGGACGAAGCTTTCTTT
clone size: NA; V gene: TRBV3-1/TRBV3-2; J gene: TRBJ1-2; D gene: NA; CDR3 protein: CASSQGVLGIYGYTF; CDR3 DNA: TGTGCCAGCAGCCAAGGGGTACTGGGGATCTATGGCTACACCTTC